These 31 T cell receptor beta chains originate from one sample sequenced in a study of T-cell reconstitution after alpha-beta-depleted transplantation in children. Molecular barcoding with unique molecular identifiers was used for the TCRbeta library. One entry per CDR3 protein, called by TCRdb with MiXCR from the PCR reads. The sample holds hundreds of thousands of distinct CDR3 sequences, 16% seen once. This specimen consisted of PBMCs from the stem cell graft donor, obtained from the stem cell graft. The origin of the receptors is a human donor who donated a stem cell graft to a child with acute myeloid leukemia.

This clonotype has a count of ten or more. The chain joins TRBV20-1 to TRBJ1-4, with TRBD1 as a possible D gene (6 bases). This CDR3 is 16 amino acids long. Trimming took 0 bases from V and 8 from J, leaving 19 bases between them. The germline CDR1 and CDR2 sequences are DFQATT and SNEGSKA (reference sequence). CDR3 residues: CSAREPRGQGGEKLFF. As DNA, the CDR3 is TGCAGTGCTAGAGAGCCTCGGGGGCAGGGTGGGGAAAAACTGTTTTTT.

This clonotype was seen ten or more times. One end of the junction varies from germline; a read error may be responsible. The rearrangement uses TRBV20-1 and TRBJ1-1; a weak D match, TRBD1 (6 bases). The CDR3 runs 14 residues. Per germline, CDR1 DFQATT and CDR2 SNEGSKA (reference sequence). The CDR3 loop reads CSAREPGANTEAFF. The CDR3 DNA reads as TGCAGTGCCAGAGAACCAGGGGCAAACACTGAAGCTTTCTTT.

The sample holds many counts of this clonotype. V usage is TRBV7-2 and J usage is TRBJ2-5; D is possibly TRBD1 or TRBD2 (5 bases each). The germline V gene encodes CDR1 SGHTA and CDR2 FQGNSA. V was shortened by 3 bases and J by 4 bases, with 15 bases between the two germline ends. CDR3 length: 15 residues. CDR3 residues: CASSLGVLSLETQYF. The CDR3 bases are TGTGCCAGCAGCTTGGGGGTCCTCTCGTTAGAGACCCAGTACTTC. The whole variable domain, remainder taken from reference TRBV7-2 and TRBJ2-5, is GAGVSQSPSNKVTEKGKDVELRCDPISGHTALYWYRQSLGQGLEFLIYFQGNSAPDKSGLPSDRFSAERTGGSVSTLTIQRTQQEDSAVYLCASSLGVLSLETQYFGPGTRLLVL.

This clonotype showed up just a few times. For the CDR3, the DNA is TGTGCCAGCAGCTTAGGAGTAGAGAACACTGAAGCTTTCTTT. It specifies CASSLGVENTEAFF. The V and J genes are TRBV7-3 and TRBJ1-1; D gene ambiguous. CDR3 length equals 14 residues. Looked up from germline, CDR1 is SGHTA and CDR2 is FQGTGA. The germline V and J ends were trimmed by 2 bases and 1 base, with 8 bases remaining between them. The full variable domain, completed using reference TRBV7-3 and TRBJ1-1, is GAGVSQTPSNKVTEKGKYVELRCDPISGHTALYWYRQSLGQGPEFLIYFQGTGAADDSGLPNDRFFAVRPEGSVSTLKIQRTERGDSAVYLCASSLGVENTEAFFGQGTRLTVV.

This clonotype was recorded many times. This chain links TRBV15 with TRBJ1-1, with D unresolved. V gave up 5 bases and J gave up 7 bases, with 8 bases separating them. The CDR3 length is 11 residues. CDR1 and CDR2 from the germline V gene are LNHNV and YYDKDF (reference sequence). In nucleotides, the CDR3 is TGTGCCACCAGCGATGGTTATGAAGCTTTCTTT. It codes for CATSDGYEAFF.

The chain uses TRBV12-3 or TRBV12-4 and TRBJ2-2; 7 nucleotides match TRBD2. This CDR3 spans 15 amino acids. V shed 6 bases, J shed 4 bases, and the junction held 8 bases outside the gene matches. The CDR3 coding sequence is TGTGCCAGCAGCGTGGGGAGGGTAGCCACCGGGGAGCTGTTTTTT. This codes for CASSVGRVATGELFF.

This chain joins TRBV6-1 and TRBJ1-1; a weak D match, TRBD1 (5 bases). Germline loops: CDR1 MNHNS, CDR2 SASEGT. The V end lost 5 bases, the J end lost 5 bases, and 21 bases lay between the germline ends. This CDR3 region has 16 residues. CDR3: CASSYALGRRGTEAFF. CDR3 DNA: TGTGCCAGCAGTTATGCGCTTGGGCGCCGGGGGACTGAAGCTTTCTTT.

In its sample, this clonotype was seen a few times. The rearrangement links TRBV6-5 to TRBJ2-7; TRBD2 might be the D (6 bases). CDR3 length: 13 residues. In germline, CDR1 is MNHEY, CDR2 SVGAGI. V lost 3 bases and J lost 4, with 10 bases in between. The CDR3 DNA follows: TGTGCCAGCAGTTATCGGGCGGGATACGAGCAGTACGTC. It is translated as CASSYRAGYEQYV.

This clonotype was recorded a few times. This chain connects TRBV7-2 to TRBJ2-1; D tentatively fits TRBD1 or TRBD2 (6 bases each). Germline CDR1 reads SGHTA; CDR2 reads FQGNSA. Trimming shortened V by 5 bases and J by 9 bases, and 17 bases separated the two germline ends. The CDR3 length is 14 residues. The CDR3 DNA sequence: TGTGCCAGCAGCCCTGGAACGGGGGCTCGTGAGCAGTTCTTC. This codes for CASSPGTGAREQFF. The whole variable domain, remainder taken from reference TRBV7-2 and TRBJ2-1, is GAGVSQSPSNKVTEKGKDVELRCDPISGHTALYWYRQSLGQGLEFLIYFQGNSAPDKSGLPSDRFSAERTGGSVSTLTIQRTQQEDSAVYLCASSPGTGAREQFFGPGTRLTVL.

This clonotype was recorded at least ten times. The chain employs TRBV5-6 and TRBJ2-2, with a weak D call TRBD2 (6 bases). CDR1 SGHDT and CDR2 YYEEEE come from the germline V gene. This CDR3 has 14 residues. The ends were cut back, 3 bases at V and 7 bases at J, with 13 bases in the middle. The CDR3 sequence: CASSWEAGGGELFF. CDR3 nucleotide sequence: TGTGCCAGCAGCTGGGAGGCAGGTGGCGGGGAGCTGTTTTTT.

The rearrangement joins TRBV20-1 to TRBJ2-2; a possible D gene is TRBD2 (5 bases). Germline V gene data show CDR1 as DFQATT and CDR2 as SNEGSKA (reference sequence). V was clipped by 0 bases and J by 4 bases, with 15 bases between them. The CDR3 sequence is 16 residues long. This chain's CDR3 is CSARDQRTPVTGELFF. CDR3 DNA sequence: TGCAGTGCTAGAGATCAAAGGACTCCCGTCACCGGGGAGCTGTTTTTT.

This clonotype occurred a few times. This chain connects TRBV29-1 to TRBJ1-1; 7 positions agree with TRBD1. The CDR3 covers 16 residues. The germline V gene encodes CDR1 SQVTM and CDR2 ANQGSEA. J gave up 0 bases and V 3 bases, and 10 bases lay outside the gene matches. The CDR3 DNA reads as TGCAGCGTTGACGGGCAGGGGGTGAGGATGAACACTGAAGCTTTCTTT. It encodes CSVDGQGVRMNTEAFF.

This clonotype was observed at least ten times. The chain is built from TRBV12-3 or TRBV12-4 and TRBJ2-7, with TRBD1 matching over 9 bases. J was trimmed by 7 bases and V by 1 base; bases with no gene match: 8. The CDR3 runs 15 residues. CDR3 DNA: TGTGCCAGCAGTTTAGTCGGACAGGGGTCGGGGGAGCAGTACTTC. Translation gives CASSLVGQGSGEQYF.

The table lists this clonotype with many counts. The chain carries TRBV20-1 and TRBJ1-5, with D possibly being TRBD1 (5 bases). Trimming shortened V by 6 bases and J by 2 bases, and 14 bases separated the two germline ends. This CDR3 has 14 residues. Looked up from germline, CDR1 is DFQATT and CDR2 is SNEGSKA (reference sequence). CDR3 coding DNA: TGCAGTGCCAGGGCTCCGGGGGGCAATCAGCCCCAGCATTTT. Translation: CSARAPGGNQPQHF.

This clonotype turned up a few times. The gene calls are TRBV6-5 and TRBJ1-6; D not certain. Trimming took 4 bases from V and 0 from J, leaving 10 bases between them. The CDR3 extends over 16 amino acids. Germline values: CDR1 MNHEY, CDR2 SVGAGI. The CDR3 DNA reads TGTGCCAGCAGTTTTGTTCAGAGCTCCTATAATTCACCCCTCCACTTT. It translates to CASSFVQSSYNSPLHF.

There are a few counts of this clonotype. This chain uses TRBV7-2 with TRBJ2-3; 8 bases are shared with TRBD2. J gave up 2 bases and V 1 base, and 5 bases lay outside the gene matches. The CDR3 covers 16 residues. Germline V gene lookup returns CDR1 SGHTA and CDR2 FQGNSA. The CDR3 spells CASSLVLAGTTDTQYF. CDR3 coding DNA: TGTGCCAGCAGCTTAGTCTTAGCGGGGACCACAGATACGCAGTATTTT.

Ten or more counts support this clonotype. The chain combines TRBV5-5 with TRBJ2-4; 9 bases agree with TRBD1. The CDR3 sequence is 17 residues long. The J segment lost 0 bases and the V segment lost 0 bases, leaving 4 bases of the junction unmatched. Germline CDR1 and CDR2: SGHKS and YYEKEE (reference sequence). The CDR3 is CASSLVGTGSAKNIQYF. The CDR3 DNA follows: TGTGCCAGCAGCTTGGTAGGGACAGGGTCAGCCAAAAACATTCAGTACTTC. Looking up the rest from reference TRBV5-5 and TRBJ2-4 gives the full variable domain: DAGVTQSPTHLIKTRGQQVTLRCSPISGHKSVSWYQQVLGQGPQFIFQYYEKEERGRGNFPDRFSARQFPNYSSELNVNALLLGDSALYLCASSLVGTGSAKNIQYFGAGTRLSVL.

This clonotype was counted many times. This chain connects TRBV20-1 to TRBJ2-1; D possibly corresponds to TRBD2 (7 bases). The CDR3 runs 14 residues. Germline V lookup: CDR1 DFQATT, CDR2 SNEGSKA (reference sequence). V lost 2 bases and J lost 2, with 10 bases in between. CDR3: CSARRGGPYNEQFF. For the CDR3, the DNA is TGCAGTGCTAGAAGGGGGGGCCCCTACAATGAGCAGTTCTTC.

In its sample, this clonotype was seen a few times. The CDR3 DNA sequence: TGTGCCACCGGATGGACAGGCAACACCGGGGAGCTGTTTTTT. This codes for CATGWTGNTGELFF. The chain is built from TRBV15 and TRBJ2-2; TRBD1 agrees at 7 bases. V trimming: 8 bases; J trimming: 2 bases; junction bases outside the gene matches: 5. Germline values: CDR1 LNHNV, CDR2 YYDKDF (reference sequence). The CDR3 spans 14 residues.

The CDR3 nucleotides are TGTGCCAGCAGCTCCACCGGGACGCCCACGGTCAGCGGGGCGAGGAAAAACATTCAGTACTTC. Translated, it gives CASSSTGTPTVSGARKNIQYF. The chain combines TRBV5-6 with TRBJ2-4; TRBD2 matches 7 bases. The CDR3 is made up of 21 amino acids. Germline CDR1 and CDR2: SGHDT and YYEEEE. The J segment lost 4 bases and the V segment lost 3 bases, leaving 25 bases of the junction unmatched. The variable domain in full, with the rest retrieved from reference TRBV5-6 and TRBJ2-4, is DAGVTQSPTHLIKTRGQQVTLRCSPKSGHDTVSWYQQALGQGPQFIFQYYEEEERQRGNFPDRFSGHQFPNYSSELNVNALLLGDSALYLCASSSTGTPTVSGARKNIQYFGAGTRLSVL.

A few counts support this clonotype. The chain joins TRBV7-2 to TRBJ1-1; D ambiguous. The CDR3 is made up of 15 amino acids. Per the germline V gene, CDR1 is SGHTA and CDR2 is FQGNSA. Deletions cut 1 base from V and 1 base from J, with 10 bases between. The DNA for the CDR3 is TGTGCCAGCAGCTTAGTTTATACACCGAACACTGAAGCTTTCTTT. Protein sequence: CASSLVYTPNTEAFF.

This chain joins TRBV6-1 and TRBJ2-7; D might be TRBD2 (5 bases). Trimming pared 1 base from V and 5 bases from J, leaving 6 bases between. The germline V gene has CDR1 MNHNS and CDR2 SASEGT. The CDR3 loop spans 12 amino acids. The CDR3 spells CASSEVRDEQYV. CDR3 in DNA: TGTGCCAGCAGTGAAGTGAGGGACGAGCAGTACGTC.

In this sample, this clonotype turned up many times. The chain combines TRBV29-1 with TRBJ2-4; the D call may be TRBD1 or TRBD2 (6 bases each). This CDR3 region has 14 residues. Per the germline V gene, CDR1 is SQVTM and CDR2 is ANQGSEA. The V and J ends lost 6 bases and 0 bases respectively, with 12 bases between them. The CDR3 spells CSVAGHLAKNIQYF. As DNA, the CDR3 is TGCAGCGTGGCGGGACACCTAGCCAAAAACATTCAGTACTTC.

There are a few counts of this clonotype. The chain is built from TRBV12-3 or TRBV12-4 and TRBJ2-3; 12 nucleotides line up with TRBD2. CDR3 length: 16 amino acids. J gave up 2 bases and V 3 bases, and 3 bases lay outside the gene matches. This chain's CDR3 is CASSLGLAGATDTQYF. The CDR3 region has the DNA TGTGCCAGCAGTTTGGGACTAGCGGGCGCCACAGATACGCAGTATTTT.

The chain combines TRBV6-5 with TRBJ2-7; D gene ambiguous. The CDR3 is 17 residues long. Germline V CDR1 and CDR2: MNHEY, SVGAGI. V was cut by 1 base and J by 0 bases, with 16 bases left in between. In nucleotides, the CDR3 is TGTGCCAGCAGTTACTTATCTCCTCTCCGTAGCTCCTACGAGCAGTACTTC. Amino acids: CASSYLSPLRSSYEQYF.

This clonotype was detected many times. The chain recombines TRBV20-1 with TRBJ2-1, with D unclear. This CDR3 region has 13 residues. V shed 6 bases and J shed 3 bases, with 12 bases lying between them. Germline V gene lookup returns CDR1 DFQATT and CDR2 SNEGSKA (reference sequence). The CDR3 DNA reads TGCAGTGCCCGACATCGATTCTACAATGAGCAGTTCTTC. Translating it yields CSARHRFYNEQFF.

Many counts were recorded for this clonotype. V and J are TRBV7-2 and TRBJ2-4; 7 nucleotides match TRBD1. V was pared by 4 bases and J by 7 bases, with 10 bases of the junction left unmatched. This CDR3 has 15 residues. Germline lookup yields CDR1 SGHTA and CDR2 FQGNSA. The CDR3: CASSWDDRARNIQYF. The DNA of the CDR3 is TGTGCCAGCAGCTGGGACGACAGGGCCAGGAACATTCAGTACTTC.

This clonotype was seen ten or more times. The V and J genes are TRBV15 and TRBJ1-2, with 10 bases lining up with TRBD1. There are 14 residues in the CDR3. V dropped 3 bases and J dropped 6; count of bases not matched to a gene: 4. Germline loops: CDR1 LNHNV, CDR2 YYDKDF (reference sequence). As DNA, the CDR3 is TGTGCCACCAGCAGGCTGGACAGGGGGGATGGCTACACCTTC. Residues: CATSRLDRGDGYTF.

This clonotype was observed at least ten times. The genes are TRBV7-2 and TRBJ1-4; tentatively, D is TRBD1 (5 bases). The V end was cut by 7 bases, the J end by 4 bases, with 13 bases between. This CDR3 has 14 amino acids. CDR1 is SGHTA, CDR2 FQGNSA, per germline. CDR3 DNA sequence: TGTGCCAGCACCCCGGGACGGAGTAATGAAAAACTGTTTTTT. Translation: CASTPGRSNEKLFF.

This clonotype showed up just a few times. This sequence joins TRBV7-2 and TRBJ2-3; D perhaps matches TRBD2 (5 bases). The V and J ends lost 0 bases and 9 bases respectively, with 13 bases between them. Germline loops: CDR1 SGHTA, CDR2 FQGNSA. CDR3 length equals 14 residues. The CDR3 DNA reads as TGTGCCAGCAGCTTAGCTCGGATTCGAGGGACGCAGTATTTT. This encodes CASSLARIRGTQYF.

The chain combines TRBV6-2 or TRBV6-3 with TRBJ2-5, with 9 bases aligning to TRBD2. With 6 bases clipped from V and 5 bases from J, the junction kept 13 bases outside the gene matches. Germline V CDR1 and CDR2: MNHEY, SVGEGT. The length of the CDR3 is 16 residues. This CDR3 reads CASRNGRGLAGETQYF. For the CDR3, the DNA is TGTGCCAGCAGAAACGGACGGGGACTAGCTGGTGAGACCCAGTACTTC.